This T cell receptor (beta chain) stems from a study of cytomegalovirus exposure and HLA in healthy donors. Study-level findings and limits: The study flagged some 180 TCR beta chains as cytomegalovirus-associated.

Points on this clone: The antigen is not known.

There are 14 residues in the CDR3. J lost 5 bases, V lost 7 bases, and 8 bases had no gene match. Per germline, CDR1 MNHEY and CDR2 SVGAGI. Data came from immunoSEQ multiplex PCR; TCRdb stores just in-frame clones and leaves some out. The profile shows around 70,000 clones, 94% of them singletons. Sequences were obtained from PBMCs. This receptor was obtained from a man aged 18 to 35 in good health and CMV-seropositive. The rearrangement joins TRBV6-5 to TRBJ2-1; 7 nucleotides agree with TRBD1. In nucleotides, the CDR3 is TGTGCCAGCACCCCGGGACAGAATCACAATGAGCAGTTCTTC. Translating gives CASTPGQNHNEQFF.